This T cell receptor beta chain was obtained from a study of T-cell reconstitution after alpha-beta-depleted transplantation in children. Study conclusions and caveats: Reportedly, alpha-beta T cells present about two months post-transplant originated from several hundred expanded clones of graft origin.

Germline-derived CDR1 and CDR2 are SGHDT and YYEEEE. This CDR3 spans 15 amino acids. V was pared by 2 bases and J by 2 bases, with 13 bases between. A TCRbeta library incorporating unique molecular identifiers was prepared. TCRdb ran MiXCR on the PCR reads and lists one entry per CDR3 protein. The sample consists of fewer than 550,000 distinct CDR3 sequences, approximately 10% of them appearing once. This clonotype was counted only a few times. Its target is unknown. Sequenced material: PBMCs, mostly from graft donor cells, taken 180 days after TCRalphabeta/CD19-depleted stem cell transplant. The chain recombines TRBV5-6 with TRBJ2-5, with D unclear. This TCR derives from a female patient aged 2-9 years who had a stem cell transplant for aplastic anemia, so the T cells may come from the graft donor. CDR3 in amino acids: CASSLRPLEQETQYF. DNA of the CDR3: TGTGCCAGCAGCTTAAGGCCCCTGGAGCAAGAGACCCAGTACTTC.